This T cell receptor beta chain was captured in a study of CD8 T cells in ankylosing spondylitis. A remark on this clonotype: Its specificity is unknown.

The V gene's germline CDR1 is SNHLY and CDR2 FYNNEI. This CDR3 is 12 amino acids long. V lost 9 bases to trimming and J lost 4 bases, with 9 bases between them. Findings and limits, study-wide: Made up of 7 to 9 highly homologous variants, a TCR beta motif appeared characteristic of ankylosing spondylitis blood.

Scientists made TCR beta libraries using quantitative 5'-RACE with molecular barcodes. Using its own MiXCR run on the 5' RACE reads, TCRdb lists one record per CDR3 protein. The sample has 400,000 to 450,000 distinct CDR3 sequences; more than 15% are singletons. This TCR was recovered from a male donor with ankylosing spondylitis. The sequencing input was blood, either unsorted or a sorted T cell fraction (not recorded which). The chain recombines TRBV2 with TRBJ2-2; D tentatively reads TRBD1 or TRBD2 (6 bases each). The CDR3 here is CASEGGTGELFF. The CDR3 DNA follows: TGTGCCAGTGAGGGGGGCACCGGGGAGCTGTTTTTT.